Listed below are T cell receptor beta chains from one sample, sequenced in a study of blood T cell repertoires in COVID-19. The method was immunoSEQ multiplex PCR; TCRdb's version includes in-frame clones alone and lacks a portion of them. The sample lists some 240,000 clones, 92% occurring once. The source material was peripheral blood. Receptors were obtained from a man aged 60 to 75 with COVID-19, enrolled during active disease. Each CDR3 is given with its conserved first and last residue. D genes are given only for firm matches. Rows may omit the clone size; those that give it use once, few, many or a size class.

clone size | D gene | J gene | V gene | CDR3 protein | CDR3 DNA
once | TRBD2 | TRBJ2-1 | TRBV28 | CASSPGLAGVDEQFF | TGTGCCAGCAGTCCCGGACTAGCGGGAGTTGATGAGCAGTTCTTC
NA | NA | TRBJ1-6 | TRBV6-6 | CASRRQNSPLHF | TGTGCCAGCAGACGACAGAATTCACCCCTCCACTTT
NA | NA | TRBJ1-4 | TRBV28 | CASSLSGISNEKLFF | TGTGCCAGCAGTTTGTCCGGGATATCTAATGAAAAACTGTTTTTT
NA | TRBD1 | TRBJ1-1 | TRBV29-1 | CSVVQGANTEAFF | TGCAGCGTGGTCCAGGGGGCGAACACTGAAGCTTTCTTT
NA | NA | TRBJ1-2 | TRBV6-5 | CASSWGGPNYGYTF | TGTGCCAGCAGCTGGGGGGGTCCGAACTATGGCTACACCTTC
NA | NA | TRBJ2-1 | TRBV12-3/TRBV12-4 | CASSLGTYNEQFF | TGTGCCAGCAGTTTAGGTACCTACAATGAGCAGTTCTTC
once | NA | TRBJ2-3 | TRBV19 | CASSLQLVQYTDTQYF | TGTGCCAGTAGCCTACAGCTGGTGCAATACACAGATACGCAGTATTTT
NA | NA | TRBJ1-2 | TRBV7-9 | CASSRQDIVSYGYTF | TGTGCCAGCAGCCGACAGGACATTGTCTCCTATGGCTACACCTTC
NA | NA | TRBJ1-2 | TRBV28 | CASSSADGGYTF | TGTGCCAGCAGTTCCGCGGATGGAGGCTACACCTTC
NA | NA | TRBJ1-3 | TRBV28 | CASSLGLSSGNTIYF | TGTGCCAGCAGTTTAGGTCTTAGCTCTGGAAACACCATATATTTT
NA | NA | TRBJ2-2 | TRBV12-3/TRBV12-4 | CASLMPGTGELFF | TGTGCCAGCCTGATGCCGGGCACCGGGGAGCTGTTTTTT
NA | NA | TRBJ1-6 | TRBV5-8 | CASSSTGGRNNSPLHF | TGTGCCAGCAGCTCGACCGGGGGTAGGAATAATTCACCCCTCCACTTT
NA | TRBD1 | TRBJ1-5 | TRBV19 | CASSIQQGASASNQPQHF | TGTGCCAGTAGTATCCAACAGGGGGCTAGCGCTAGCAATCAGCCCCAGCATTTT
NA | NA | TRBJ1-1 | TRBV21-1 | CASSKGALANEAFF | TGTGCCAGCAGCAAAGGGGCCTTGGCCAATGAAGCTTTCTTT
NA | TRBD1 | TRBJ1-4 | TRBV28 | CASSLRGQGGEKLFF | TGTGCCAGCAGCCTAAGGGGACAGGGGGGAGAAAAACTGTTTTTT
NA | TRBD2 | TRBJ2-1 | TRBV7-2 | CASSWSGGAGEQFF | TGTGCCAGCAGCTGGTCCGGGGGGGCAGGGGAGCAGTTCTTC
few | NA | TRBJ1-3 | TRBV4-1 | CASTPGGYSSSGNTIYF | TGCGCCAGCACCCCTGGGGGGTACAGCTCCTCTGGAAACACCATATATTTT
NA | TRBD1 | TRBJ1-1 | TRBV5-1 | CASSLRQGLGNTEAFF | TGCGCCAGCAGCTTACGACAGGGATTAGGGAACACTGAAGCTTTCTTT